A single sample gave rise to the 7 T cell receptor beta chains below, sequenced in a study of blood T cells in healthy people across ages. For the second PCR, which ran for 7 to 11 cycles, a sample-barcoded 5' primer and a J-beta primer mix were used. Each CDR3 protein is one row after TCRdb ran MiXCR on the 5' RACE reads. The sample consists of hundreds of thousands of distinct CDR3 sequences, over 20% of them appearing once. Material for sequencing was blood. Every receptor here comes from a man aged 65-85 years in good health.

This clonotype was observed a handful of times. The rearrangement joins TRBV3-1 to TRBJ2-4, with 7 nucleotides matching TRBD2. The V gene end was trimmed by 5 bases and the J gene end by 0 bases; junction bases not matched to a gene: 4. The CDR3 consists of 15 residues. Germline V CDR1 and CDR2: LGHDT, YNNKEL (reference sequence). The CDR3 sequence is CASSEAGPAKNIQYF. DNA for the CDR3: TGTGCCAGCAGCGAAGCGGGGCCAGCCAAAAACATTCAGTACTTC.

This clonotype was seen a handful of times. The rearrangement links TRBV29-1 to TRBJ2-1; D perhaps matches TRBD1 (6 bases). The CDR3 consists of 12 residues. V lost 1 base to trimming and J lost 6 bases, with 7 bases between them. CDR1 is SQVTM and CDR2 is ANQGSEA in the germline V gene. The CDR3: CSVEGGGNEQFF. The DNA for the CDR3 is TGCAGCGTTGAAGGAGGGGGCAATGAGCAGTTCTTC.

This chain uses TRBV4-3 with TRBJ2-5; D unresolved. Trimming took off 0 bases at V and 2 bases at J, with 10 bases between the two ends. The CDR3 runs 15 residues. Germline values: CDR1 LGHNA, CDR2 YSLEER. The CDR3 DNA reads as TGCGCCAGCAGCCAAGATAGGACCACACAAGAGACCCAGTACTTC. This encodes CASSQDRTTQETQYF.

A few counts support this clonotype. V gene TRBV28 combines with J gene TRBJ2-7; a possible D gene is TRBD1 (6 bases). Per germline, CDR1 MDHEN and CDR2 SYDVKM. Trimming removed 5 bases from V and 3 bases from J, with 14 bases in between. The CDR3 sequence is 14 residues long. CDR3 sequence reads: CASSQMGHNYEQYF. DNA for the CDR3: TGTGCCAGCAGTCAAATGGGACATAACTACGAGCAGTACTTC.

This clonotype occurred once. The chain links TRBV6-2 or TRBV6-3 to TRBJ2-1; the D gene is possibly TRBD1 (5 bases). The CDR3 runs to 15 residues. Germline V CDR1 and CDR2: MNHEY, SVGEGT. V shed 4 bases and J shed 3 bases, with 13 bases lying between them. CDR3 sequence: CASSSQDNNYNEQFF. DNA for the CDR3: TGTGCCAGCAGTTCCCAGGACAACAACTACAATGAGCAGTTCTTC.

This clonotype appeared a few times. The V and J genes are TRBV3-1 and TRBJ2-7; 8 bases match TRBD2. Trimming removed 0 bases from V and 3 bases from J; junction bases left unmatched: 4. The germline V gene has CDR1 LGHDT and CDR2 YNNKEL (reference sequence). The CDR3 is 15 amino acids. In DNA form, the CDR3 reads TGTGCCAGCAGCCAAGACACTAGCGGATACTACGAGCAGTACTTC. This encodes CASSQDTSGYYEQYF.

This clonotype was counted a few times. At one boundary the junction diverges from the germline segment, which might be a read error. V gene TRBV12-3 or TRBV12-4 combines with J gene TRBJ2-7, with D perhaps matching TRBD1 (5 bases). The CDR3 has 14 amino acids. CDR3 protein: CASRPDSDAYGQYF. CDR3 nucleotides: TGTGCCAGCAGACCCGACAGCGATGCCTACGGGCAGTACTTC.